The following is a T cell receptor (beta chain) sequence with its context. Other DNA sequences in the sample encode the same CDR3. It was with 60 Vbeta and 13 Jbeta primers that the PCR ran. Assay used: immunoSEQ multiplex PCR; TCRdb lists only in-frame clones, some missing. Of under 130,000 clones detected, more than 60% appear once; the ten largest clones hold around 5.1%. This sample was taken from a study of cytomegalovirus exposure and HLA in healthy donors. Germline lookup yields CDR1 SGHRS and CDR2 YFSETQ. V lost 0 bases and J 2 bases, leaving 5 bases between the germline ends. The CDR3 covers 13 residues.

The source is a female donor in good health and CMV-seropositive. The chain has TRBV5-1 and TRBJ2-5; no reliable D call. Specimen: PBMCs. The chain's CDR3 is CASSLGSQETQYF. The CDR3 DNA reads as TGCGCCAGCAGCTTGGGCAGTCAAGAGACCCAGTACTTC.